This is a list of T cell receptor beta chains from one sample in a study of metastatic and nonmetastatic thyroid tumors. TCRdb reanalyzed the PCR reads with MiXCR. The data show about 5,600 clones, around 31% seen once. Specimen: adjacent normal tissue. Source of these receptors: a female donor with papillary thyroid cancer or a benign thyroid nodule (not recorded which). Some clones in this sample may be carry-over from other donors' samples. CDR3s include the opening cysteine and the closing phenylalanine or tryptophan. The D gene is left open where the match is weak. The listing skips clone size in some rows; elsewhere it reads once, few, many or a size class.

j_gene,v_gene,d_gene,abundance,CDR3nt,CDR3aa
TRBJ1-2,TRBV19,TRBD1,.,TGTGCCAGTAACATGGGGACAGGGTGGAAAGGGTATGGCTACACCTTC,CASNMGTGWKGYGYTF
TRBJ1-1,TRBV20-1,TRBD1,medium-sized,TGCAGTGCTAGAGATGGGGGACAGTTGAACACTGAAGCTTTCTTT,CSARDGGQLNTEAFF
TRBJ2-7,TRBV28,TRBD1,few,TGTGCCAGCCGCACGGGGGGGACAGGGGTCGAGCAGTACTTC,CASRTGGTGVEQYF
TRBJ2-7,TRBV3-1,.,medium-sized,TGTGCCAGCAGCCAAGTCGGCGAGCAGTACTTC,CASSQVGEQYF
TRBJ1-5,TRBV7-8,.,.,TGTGCCAGCAGCTTAAGGTCACGGGGGAGTCGGTGGAATCAGCCCCAGCATTTT,CASSLRSRGSRWNQPQHF
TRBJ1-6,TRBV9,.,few,TGTGCCAGCAGCGTTGAGAGCTCCTATAATTCACCCCTCCACTTT,CASSVESSYNSPLHF
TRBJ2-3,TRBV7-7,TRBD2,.,TGTGCTAGCAGCCAGACTAGCGGTGGTGATACGCAGTATTTT,CASSQTSGGDTQYF
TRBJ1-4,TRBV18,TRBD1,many,TGTGCCAGCTCACATGGGACAGGAAGCGAAAGACTGTTTTTT,CASSHGTGSERLFF
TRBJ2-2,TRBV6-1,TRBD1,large,TGTGCCAGCAGTGAGGGACAGGGCAACACCGGGGAGCTGTTTTTT,CASSEGQGNTGELFF
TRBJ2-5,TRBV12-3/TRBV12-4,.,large,TGTGCCAGCAGTTTAAACTGGGGGGCTGCAGAGACCCAGTACTTC,CASSLNWGAAETQYF
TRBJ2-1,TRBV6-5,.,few,TGTGCCAGCAGTTCCGGGATCCACGGCAATGAGCAGTTCTTC,CASSSGIHGNEQFF
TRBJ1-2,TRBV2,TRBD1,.,TGTGCCAGCAGCCACCTCCAGGGGGCAGATGGCTACACCTTC,CASSHLQGADGYTF
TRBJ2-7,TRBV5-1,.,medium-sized,TGCGCCAGCAGCATCGACAGGACCTACGAGCAGTACTTC,CASSIDRTYEQYF
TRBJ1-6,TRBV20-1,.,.,TGCAGTGCCGGTAGGACCAATTCACCCCTCCACTTT,CSAGRTNSPLHF
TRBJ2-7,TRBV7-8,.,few,TGTGCCAGCAGCTTTTACGGGACCACCTCCTACGAGCAGTACTTC,CASSFYGTTSYEQYF